The entry below gives a single T cell receptor beta chain sequence along with its context. Its target is not known. These data come from a study of shared clonotypes between healthy human individuals. Study-wide findings and caveats: Generally, naive subsets came out with larger estimated richness than memory subsets. Approximately 4.9% of naive CD4 clonotypes were shared across a few donors.

Splitting of CD4+ cells produced CD45RA+ naive and CD45RA-negative memory subsets. Trimming took 6 bases from V and 8 from J; bases not matched to a gene: 7. CDR1 is MNHEY and CDR2 is SVGAGI in the germline V gene. This CDR3 contains 13 residues. TCRdb's copy holds only in-frame clones and misses some; the assay was immunoSEQ multiplex PCR. The sample lists roughly 2,500,000 clones; roughly 93% were seen once. The gene calls are TRBV6-5 and TRBJ1-3; 7 nucleotides match TRBD1. Sequencing was done on a sample of naive CD4+ T cells from PBMCs. Subset: CD45RA+ positively selected. This TCR was sampled from a man between 18 and 35 years old in good health. Some clones in this sample may be carry-over from other donors' samples. The CDR3 reads CASRGTAGHTIYF. Here the CDR3 DNA reads TGTGCCAGCAGGGGGACAGCGGGACACACCATATATTTT.